Presented here are 17 T cell receptor beta chains from one specimen sequenced in a study of OX40 agonist ivuxolimab in advanced cancers. Clones were sequenced by immunoSEQ multiplex PCR, and TCRdb holds only the in-frame ones, with some missing. This table has fewer than 20,000 clones, roughly 81% appearing once. The source material was CD4+ or CD8+ T cells sorted from blood, sampled in a trial of the OX40 agonist ivuxolimab. These receptor sequences come from an adult with an advanced solid tumor such as melanoma, head and neck, liver or kidney cancer.

The chain joins TRBV7-9 to TRBJ2-5, with D tentatively TRBD1 (5 bases). This CDR3 is 14 amino acids long. Germline V gene data show CDR1 as SEHNR and CDR2 as FQNEAQ (reference sequence). Trimming left V 4 bases short and J 5 bases short, with 14 bases between. The CDR3 sequence is CASSSVGQLETQYF. The CDR3 nucleotides read TGTGCCAGCAGCTCGGTGGGGCAGCTGGAGACCCAGTACTTC.

The chain has TRBV7-8 and TRBJ1-1, with a tentative D call TRBD1 (5 bases). Germline assignment: CDR1 SGHVS and CDR2 FQNEAQ. The length of the CDR3 is 14 residues. The V end lost 2 bases, the J end lost 3 bases, and 10 bases lay between the germline ends. The CDR3 DNA is TGTGCCAGCAGCTTATTGGGGGGGGACACTGAAGCTTTCTTT. Amino acid sequence: CASSLLGGDTEAFF.

The table lists this clone with a few counts. The chain uses TRBV7-3 and TRBJ1-1, with a possible D match to TRBD1 (6 bases). Trimming cost V 2 bases and J 0 bases, with 22 bases left between them. The CDR3 covers 19 residues. Germline CDR1 is SGHTA and CDR2 is FQGTGA. CDR3 sequence: CASSLDRFSISVLNTEAFF. The CDR3 nucleotides read TGTGCCAGCAGCTTAGACAGGTTCTCAATTTCTGTGCTGAACACTGAAGCTTTCTTT.

This clone is categorized as medium-sized. This chain joins TRBV27 and TRBJ1-1; D is unresolved. Trimming cost V 6 bases and J 6 bases, with 14 bases left between them. The CDR3 contains 13 residues. Germline V gene sequence: CDR1 MNHEY, CDR2 SMNVEV (reference sequence). The CDR3 loop is CASSLIWRAEAFF. The CDR3 nucleotides are TGTGCCAGCAGCCTTATCTGGAGGGCTGAAGCTTTCTTT.

Points on this clone: A junction boundary mismatches the germline segment, possibly from a read error. The J gene is TRBJ2-7, the V gene TRBV6-4, with unresolved D. CDR1 is MRHNA, CDR2 SNTAGT, per germline. The CDR3 has 16 amino acids. The CDR3 bases are TGTGCCAGCAGTTACTCGATCAATGTAGCAGGATACGAGCAGTACTTC. It yields the protein CASSYSINVAGYEQYF.

V and J are TRBV7-6 and TRBJ2-7; possible D gene TRBD1, 6 bases. This CDR3 has 16 amino acids. With 1 base removed from V and 0 bases from J, the gap between germline ends came to 13 bases. Germline loops: CDR1 SGHVS, CDR2 FNYEAQ. The chain's CDR3 is CASSLEAGEGSYEQYF. The CDR3 DNA reads as TGTGCCAGCAGCTTAGAGGCAGGGGAAGGCTCCTACGAGCAGTACTTC.

This clone was counted between two and nine times. V and J are TRBV4-3 and TRBJ2-6; the D is unclear. V was cut by 0 bases and J by 4 bases, with 13 bases left in between. CDR3 length: 17 residues. CDR1 is LGHNA and CDR2 is YSLEER in the germline V gene. The CDR3: CASSQEGTEDGANVLTF. CDR3 DNA: TGCGCCAGCAGCCAAGAAGGTACCGAGGACGGGGCCAACGTCCTGACTTTC.

This chain uses TRBV5-1 with TRBJ1-2, with TRBD1 as a possible D gene (6 bases). Between the trimmed V and J ends, which lost 2 bases and 0 bases, there was a span of 11 bases. Germline CDR1 is SGHRS and CDR2 is YFSETQ. This CDR3 has 15 amino acids. The CDR3, as DNA: TGCGCCAGCAGCTTAGAGGACAGAACTAACTATGGCTACACCTTC. Encoded protein: CASSLEDRTNYGYTF.

V is TRBV4-2 and J is TRBJ2-7, with D unclear. V was pared by 0 bases and J by 0 bases, with 6 bases between. The CDR3 has 14 residues. From germline, CDR1 is LGHNA and CDR2 YNFKEQ. CDR3 coding DNA: TGTGCCAGCAGCCAAGACTCGCCCTCCTACGAGCAGTACTTC. Protein: CASSQDSPSYEQYF.

The V and J genes are TRBV27 and TRBJ1-6; D remains ambiguous. V was trimmed by 7 bases and J by 10 bases, leaving 17 bases between them. There are 14 residues in the CDR3. CDR1 MNHEY and CDR2 SMNVEV come from the germline V gene (reference sequence). CDR3 sequence: CASTLGGLGSPLHF. The CDR3 DNA reads TGTGCCAGCACCCTGGGTGGGCTGGGGTCACCCCTCCACTTT.

This rearrangement joins TRBV7-3 to TRBJ2-3, with D perhaps given as TRBD1 or TRBD2 (5 bases each). V gave up 5 bases and J gave up 6 bases, with 21 bases separating them. This CDR3 has 16 residues. CDR1 and CDR2 from the germline V gene are SGHTA and FQGTGA. CDR3 DNA: TGTGCCAGCAGCATAAACAGGAACCCGGGATGGGATACGCAGTATTTT. Encoded protein: CASSINRNPGWDTQYF. Full variable domain (outside the CDR3, taken from reference TRBV7-3 and TRBJ2-3): GAGVSQTPSNKVTEKGKYVELRCDPISGHTALYWYRQSLGQGPEFLIYFQGTGAADDSGLPNDRFFAVRPEGSVSTLKIQRTERGDSAVYLCASSINRNPGWDTQYFGPGTRLTVL.

The chain recombines TRBV16 with TRBJ1-5, with D maybe TRBD1 (5 bases). The CDR3 loop spans 15 amino acids. V lost 6 bases and J lost 5, with 17 bases in between. Per germline, CDR1 KGHSY and CDR2 FQNENV. The CDR3 sequence is CASSQEAGLDQPQHF. CDR3 in DNA: TGTGCCAGCAGTCAAGAAGCAGGGTTGGATCAGCCCCAGCATTTT. The variable domain in full, with the rest retrieved from reference TRBV16 and TRBJ1-5, is GEEVAQTPKHLVRGEGQKAKLYCAPIKGHSYVFWYQQVLKNEFKFLISFQNENVFDETGMPKERFSAKCLPNSPCSLEIQATKLEDSAVYFCASSQEAGLDQPQHFGDGTRLSIL.

The DNA for the CDR3 is TGTGCCAGCAGCAAGTCCCCGGGGGCGAACACTGAAGCTTTCTTT. Protein: CASSKSPGANTEAFF. The chain is built from TRBV7-2 and TRBJ1-1, with D maybe TRBD1 (6 bases). Germline V CDR1 and CDR2: SGHTA, FQGNSA. This CDR3 is 15 amino acids long. V lost 5 bases, J lost 1 base, and 14 bases lay in between.

The rearrangement links TRBV28 to TRBJ2-2; 8 nucleotides agree with TRBD2. The CDR3 spans 17 residues. Trimming cost V 4 bases and J 3 bases; bases outside gene matches: 10. Germline CDR1 reads MDHEN; CDR2 reads SYDVKM. The DNA of the CDR3 is TGTGCCAGCAGTTCGGAACTCTCGGGGGGGTACACCGGGGAGCTGTTTTTT. Its protein product is CASSSELSGGYTGELFF.

The chain carries TRBV29-1 and TRBJ2-7; no firm D call. Looked up from germline, CDR1 is SQVTM and CDR2 is ANQGSEA. V lost 1 base and J lost 3, with 7 bases in between. CDR3 length: 12 residues. As DNA, the CDR3 is TGCAGCGTTGAAGTAGGGAACTACGAGCAGTACTTC. Translated, it gives CSVEVGNYEQYF.

The J gene is TRBJ1-3, the V gene TRBV4-3; the D gene is possibly TRBD1 (5 bases). V gave up 1 base and J gave up 4 bases, with 14 bases separating them. This CDR3 has 16 amino acids. CDR1 is LGHNA, CDR2 YSLEER, per germline. The CDR3 here is CASSQVGELPGNTIYF. In nucleotides, the CDR3 is TGCGCCAGCAGCCAAGTAGGGGAGCTTCCCGGAAACACCATATATTTT.

The chain combines TRBV6-6 with TRBJ2-2; D not certain. Trimming left V 2 bases short and J 3 bases short, with 4 bases between. The CDR3 is 13 amino acids. The germline V gene has CDR1 MNHNY and CDR2 SVGAGI (reference sequence). The CDR3 protein is CASSYRDTGELFF. Written as DNA, the CDR3 is TGTGCCAGCAGTTACAGGGACACCGGGGAGCTGTTTTTT.